The clone carrying this T cell receptor beta chain was found many times. The data stem from a study of T cells in Graves' hyperthyroidism and ophthalmopathy. RNA transcripts served as the template for amplifying TCR beta CDR3 regions. In the first-round RT-PCR of the TCR CDR3, the HTBI primer set was used. MiXCR, applied by TCRdb to the multiplex PCR reads, yields one record per CDR3 protein. The repertoire holds approximately 600,000 distinct CDR3 sequences, with less than 25% as singletons. Per the germline V gene, CDR1 is SGHAT and CDR2 is FQNNGV. J was trimmed by 0 bases and V by 3 bases; bases with no gene match: 6. CDR3 length: 17 amino acids.

The chain is built from TRBV11-2 and TRBJ2-1; 9 nucleotides align to TRBD2. Sequenced: blood. The sequence was collected from a man younger than 40 with Graves' ophthalmopathy. The DNA for the CDR3 is TGTGCCAGCAGCTTGCACCGACTAGCGGACTCCTACAATGAGCAGTTCTTC. Its protein is CASSLHRLADSYNEQFF. Supplemented by reference TRBV11-2 and TRBJ2-1, the full variable domain reads EAGVAQSPRYKIIEKRQSVAFWCNPISGHATLYWYQQILGQGPKLLIQFQNNGVVDDSQLPKDRFSAERLKGVDSTLKIQPAKLEDSAVYLCASSLHRLADSYNEQFFGPGTRLTVL.